The text below deals with one T cell receptor beta chain. Antigen specificity is unknown. Primers: 60 Vbeta forward and 13 Jbeta reverse. Generated by immunoSEQ multiplex PCR, the TCRdb table keeps only in-frame clones and is missing some. This sample yields some 150,000 clones, of which approximately 68% are seen a single time; over 2% belongs to the top ten. The data derive from a study of cytomegalovirus exposure and HLA in healthy donors. Whole-study results and caveats: 87-base-pair reads could not separate some V segments, including TRBV6-2 and TRBV6-3. The dataset shows that most TCR sequences were rare, while some public TCRs occurred in many donors. There were 164 TCR beta chains listed as cytomegalovirus-associated.

Unmatched junction bases numbered 2, after V lost 5 bases and J lost 7 bases. This CDR3 has 14 residues. The germline CDR1 and CDR2 sequences are SEHNR and FQNEAQ (reference sequence). The sequenced sample consisted of PBMCs. This receptor was identified in a man aged 35-49 years in good health and CMV-seronegative. The chain couples TRBV7-9 to TRBJ1-6, with 10 bases that match TRBD1. The CDR3 nucleotides read TGTGCCAGCAGCCCGACAGGGGGCAATTCACCCCTCCACTTT. Translated: CASSPTGGNSPLHF.